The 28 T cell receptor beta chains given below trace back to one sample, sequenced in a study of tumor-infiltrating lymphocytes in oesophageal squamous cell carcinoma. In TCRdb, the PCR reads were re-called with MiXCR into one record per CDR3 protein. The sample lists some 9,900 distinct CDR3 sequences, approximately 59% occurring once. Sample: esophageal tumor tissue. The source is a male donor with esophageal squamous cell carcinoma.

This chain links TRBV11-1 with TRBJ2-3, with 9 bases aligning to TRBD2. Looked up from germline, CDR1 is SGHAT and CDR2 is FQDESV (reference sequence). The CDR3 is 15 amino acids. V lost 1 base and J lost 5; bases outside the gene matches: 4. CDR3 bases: TGTGCCAGCAGCTTAGGAGGACTAGCGATAGATACGCAGTATTTT. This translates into CASSLGGLAIDTQYF.

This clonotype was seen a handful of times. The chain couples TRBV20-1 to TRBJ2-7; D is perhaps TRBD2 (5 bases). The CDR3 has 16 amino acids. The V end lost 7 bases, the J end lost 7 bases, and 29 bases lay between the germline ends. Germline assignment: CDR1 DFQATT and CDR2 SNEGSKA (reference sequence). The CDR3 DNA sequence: TGCAGTGTTATGCCCGATGGAGGTCATACCTACAATGAGCAGTACTTC. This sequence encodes CSVMPDGGHTYNEQYF.

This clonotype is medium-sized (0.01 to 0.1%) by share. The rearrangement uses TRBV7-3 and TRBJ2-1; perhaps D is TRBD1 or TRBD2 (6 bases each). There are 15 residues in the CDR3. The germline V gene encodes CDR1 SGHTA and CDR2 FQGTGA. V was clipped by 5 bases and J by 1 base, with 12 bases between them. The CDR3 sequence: CASSSIGGSYNEQFF. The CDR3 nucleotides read TGTGCCAGCAGCAGTATAGGGGGGTCCTACAATGAGCAGTTCTTC.

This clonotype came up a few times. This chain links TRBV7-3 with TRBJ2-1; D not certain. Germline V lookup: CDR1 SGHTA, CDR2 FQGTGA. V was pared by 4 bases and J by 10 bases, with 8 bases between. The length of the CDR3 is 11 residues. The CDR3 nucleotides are TGTGCCAGCAGCTCTGGCCTAGAGCAGTTCTTC. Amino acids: CASSSGLEQFF.

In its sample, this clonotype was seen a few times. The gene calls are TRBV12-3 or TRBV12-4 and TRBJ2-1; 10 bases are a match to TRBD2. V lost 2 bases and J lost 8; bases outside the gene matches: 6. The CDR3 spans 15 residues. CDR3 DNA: TGTGCCAGCAGTTTACAAGCGGGAGGGCCGTATGAGCAGTTCTTC. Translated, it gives CASSLQAGGPYEQFF.

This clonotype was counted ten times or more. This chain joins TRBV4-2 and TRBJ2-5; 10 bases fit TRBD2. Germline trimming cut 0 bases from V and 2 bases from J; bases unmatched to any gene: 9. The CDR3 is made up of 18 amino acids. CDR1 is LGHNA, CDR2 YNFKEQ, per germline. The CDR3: CASSQEPSGRAIQETQYF. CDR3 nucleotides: TGTGCCAGCAGCCAAGAACCGAGCGGGAGGGCAATACAAGAGACCCAGTACTTC.

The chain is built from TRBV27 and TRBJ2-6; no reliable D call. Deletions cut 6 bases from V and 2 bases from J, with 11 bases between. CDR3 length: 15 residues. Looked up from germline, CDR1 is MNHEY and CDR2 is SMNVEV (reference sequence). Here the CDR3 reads CASSVLGTGANVLTF. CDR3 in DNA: TGTGCCAGCAGCGTACTTGGTACTGGGGCCAACGTCCTGACTTTC.

CDR3 loop: CASRGTSGRGNEQYF. The CDR3 DNA reads TGTGCCAGCAGGGGGACTAGCGGGAGAGGGAATGAGCAGTACTTC. The V call is TRBV12-3 or TRBV12-4, the J call TRBJ2-5; the match to TRBD2 covers 14 bases. J gave up 11 bases and V 6 bases, and 11 bases lay outside the gene matches. The CDR3 is 15 amino acids.

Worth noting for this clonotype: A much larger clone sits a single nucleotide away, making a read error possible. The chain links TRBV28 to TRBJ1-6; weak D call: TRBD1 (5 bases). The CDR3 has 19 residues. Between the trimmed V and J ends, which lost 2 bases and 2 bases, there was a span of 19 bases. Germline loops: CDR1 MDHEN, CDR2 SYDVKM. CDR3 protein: CASSLEVPGTSPYNSPLHF. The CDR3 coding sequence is TGTGCCAGCAGTTTAGAGGTACCAGGGACCAGCCCCTATAATTCACCCCTCCACTTT.

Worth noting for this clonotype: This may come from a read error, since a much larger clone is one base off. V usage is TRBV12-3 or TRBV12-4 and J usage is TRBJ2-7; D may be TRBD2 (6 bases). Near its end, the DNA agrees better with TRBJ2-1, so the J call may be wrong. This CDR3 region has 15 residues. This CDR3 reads CASGALAGYYNEQFF. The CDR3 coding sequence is TGTGCCAGCGGTGCGTTGGCGGGATACTACAATGAGCAGTTCTTC.

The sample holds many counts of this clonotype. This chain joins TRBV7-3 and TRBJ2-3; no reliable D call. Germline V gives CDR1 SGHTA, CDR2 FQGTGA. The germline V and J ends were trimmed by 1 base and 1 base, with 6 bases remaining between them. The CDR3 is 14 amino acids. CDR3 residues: CASSLSRGTDTQYF. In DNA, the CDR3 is TGTGCCAGCAGCTTAAGCCGGGGCACAGATACGCAGTATTTT.

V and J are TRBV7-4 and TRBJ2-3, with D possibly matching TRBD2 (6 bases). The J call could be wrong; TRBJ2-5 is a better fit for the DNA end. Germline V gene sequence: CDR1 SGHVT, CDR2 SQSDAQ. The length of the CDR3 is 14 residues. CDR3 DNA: TGTGCCAGCAGCCGACTAGGGAGAAAAGAGACCCAGTACTTC. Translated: CASSRLGRKETQYF.

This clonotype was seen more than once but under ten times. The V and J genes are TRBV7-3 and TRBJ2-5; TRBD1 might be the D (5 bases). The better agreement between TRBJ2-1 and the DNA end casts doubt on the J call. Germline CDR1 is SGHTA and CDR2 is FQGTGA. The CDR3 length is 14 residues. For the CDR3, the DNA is TGTGCCAGCAGCTGGGGCGGACCAAACAATGAGCAGTTCTTC. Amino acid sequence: CASSWGGPNNEQFF.

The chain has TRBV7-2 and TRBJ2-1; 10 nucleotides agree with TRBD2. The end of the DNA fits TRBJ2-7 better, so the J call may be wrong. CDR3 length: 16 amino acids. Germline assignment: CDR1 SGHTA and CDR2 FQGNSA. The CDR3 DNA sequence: TGTGCCAGCAGCTTGGTTCTAGCGGGAGAGTGGTACGAGCAGTACTTC. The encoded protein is CASSLVLAGEWYEQYF.

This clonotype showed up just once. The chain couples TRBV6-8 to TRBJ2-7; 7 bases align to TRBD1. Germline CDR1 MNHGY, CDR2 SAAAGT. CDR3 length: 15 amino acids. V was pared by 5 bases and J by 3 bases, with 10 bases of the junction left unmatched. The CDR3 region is CASSPAGTELYEQYF. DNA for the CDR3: TGTGCCAGCAGTCCCGCCGGGACAGAACTCTACGAGCAGTACTTC.

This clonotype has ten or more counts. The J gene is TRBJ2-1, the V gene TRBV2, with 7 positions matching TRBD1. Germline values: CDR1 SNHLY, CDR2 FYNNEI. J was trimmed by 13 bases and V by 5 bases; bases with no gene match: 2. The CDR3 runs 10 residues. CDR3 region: CASSQGVQFF. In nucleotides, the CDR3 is TGTGCCAGCAGTCAGGGGGTACAGTTCTTC.

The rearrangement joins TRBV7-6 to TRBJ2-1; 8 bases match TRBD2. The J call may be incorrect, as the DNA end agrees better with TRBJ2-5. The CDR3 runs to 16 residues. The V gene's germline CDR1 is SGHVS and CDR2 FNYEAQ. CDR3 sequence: CASSLLAGRSQETQYF. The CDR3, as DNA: TGTGCCAGCAGCCTCTTAGCGGGGCGCTCCCAAGAGACCCAGTACTTC.

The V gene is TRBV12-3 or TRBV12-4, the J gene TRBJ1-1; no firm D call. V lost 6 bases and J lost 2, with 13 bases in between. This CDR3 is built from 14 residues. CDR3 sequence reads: CASRVLTGNTEAFF. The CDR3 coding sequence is TGTGCCAGCAGGGTCCTGACGGGAAACACTGAAGCTTTCTTT.

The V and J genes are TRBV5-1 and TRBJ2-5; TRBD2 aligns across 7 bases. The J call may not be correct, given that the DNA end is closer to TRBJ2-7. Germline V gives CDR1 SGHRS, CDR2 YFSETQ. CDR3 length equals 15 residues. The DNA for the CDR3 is TGCGCCAGCAGCTGGCAGCGGGGTCGGGGCTACGAGCAGTACTTC. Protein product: CASSWQRGRGYEQYF.

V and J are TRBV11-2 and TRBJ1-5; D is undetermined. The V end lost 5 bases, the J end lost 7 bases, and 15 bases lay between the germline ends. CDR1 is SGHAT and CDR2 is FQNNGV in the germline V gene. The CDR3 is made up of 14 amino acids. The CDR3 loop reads CASSKDHFGQPQHF. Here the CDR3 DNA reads TGTGCCAGCAGCAAGGACCACTTCGGGCAGCCCCAGCATTTT.

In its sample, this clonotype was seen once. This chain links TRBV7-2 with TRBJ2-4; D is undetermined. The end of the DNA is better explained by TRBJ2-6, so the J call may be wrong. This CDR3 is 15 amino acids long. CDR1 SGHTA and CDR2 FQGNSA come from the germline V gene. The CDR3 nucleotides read TGTGCCAGCAGCTTAGCGGGGATCGGGGCCAACGTCCTGACTTTC. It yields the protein CASSLAGIGANVLTF.

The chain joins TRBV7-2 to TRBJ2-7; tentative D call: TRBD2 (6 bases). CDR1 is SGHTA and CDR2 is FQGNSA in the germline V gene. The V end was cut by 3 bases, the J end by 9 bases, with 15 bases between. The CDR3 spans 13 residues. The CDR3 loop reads CASSLTSEAGQYF. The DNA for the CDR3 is TGTGCCAGCAGCTTGACTAGTGAGGCTGGGCAGTACTTC.

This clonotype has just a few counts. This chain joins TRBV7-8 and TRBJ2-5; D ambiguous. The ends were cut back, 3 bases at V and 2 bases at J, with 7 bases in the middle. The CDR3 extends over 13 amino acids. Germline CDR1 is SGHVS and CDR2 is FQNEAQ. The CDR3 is CASSFSGQETQYF. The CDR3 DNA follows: TGTGCCAGCAGCTTTTCTGGGCAAGAGACCCAGTACTTC.

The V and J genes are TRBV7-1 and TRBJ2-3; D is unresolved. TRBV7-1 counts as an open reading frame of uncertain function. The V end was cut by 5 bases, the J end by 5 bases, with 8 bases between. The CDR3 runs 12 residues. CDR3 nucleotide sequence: TGTGCCAGCAGCCGACTGGAAGATACGCAGTATTTT. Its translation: CASSRLEDTQYF.

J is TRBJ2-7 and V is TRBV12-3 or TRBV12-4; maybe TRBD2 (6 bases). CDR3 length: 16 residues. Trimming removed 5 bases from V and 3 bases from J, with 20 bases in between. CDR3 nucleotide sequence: TGTGCCAGCAGTACACCACCTGGGGGGACCAACTACGAGCAGTACTTC. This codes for CASSTPPGGTNYEQYF.

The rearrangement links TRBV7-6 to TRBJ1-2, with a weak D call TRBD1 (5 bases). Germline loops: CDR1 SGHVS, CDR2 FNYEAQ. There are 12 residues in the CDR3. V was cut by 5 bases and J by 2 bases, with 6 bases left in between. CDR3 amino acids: CASSRDNYGYTF. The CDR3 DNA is TGTGCCAGCAGCCGGGACAACTATGGCTACACCTTC. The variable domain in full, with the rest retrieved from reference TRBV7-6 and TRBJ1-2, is GAGVSQSPRYKVTKRGQDVALRCDPISGHVSLYWYRQALGQGPEFLTYFNYEAQQDKSGLPNDRFSAERPEGSISTLTIQRTEQRDSAMYRCASSRDNYGYTFGSGTRLTVV.

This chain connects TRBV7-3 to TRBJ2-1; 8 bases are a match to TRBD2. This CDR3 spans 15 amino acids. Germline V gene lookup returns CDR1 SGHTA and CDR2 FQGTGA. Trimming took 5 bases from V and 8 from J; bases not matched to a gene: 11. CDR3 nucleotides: TGTGCCAGCAGCGCCGGGACTAGATCATCCGATGAGCAGTTCTTC. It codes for CASSAGTRSSDEQFF.

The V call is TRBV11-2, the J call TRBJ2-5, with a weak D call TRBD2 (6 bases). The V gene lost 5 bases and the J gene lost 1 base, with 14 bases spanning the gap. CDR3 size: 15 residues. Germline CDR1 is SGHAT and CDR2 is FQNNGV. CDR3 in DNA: TGTGCCAGCAGCCCCGGTGGGGACTTCCAAGAGACCCAGTACTTC. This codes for CASSPGGDFQETQYF.